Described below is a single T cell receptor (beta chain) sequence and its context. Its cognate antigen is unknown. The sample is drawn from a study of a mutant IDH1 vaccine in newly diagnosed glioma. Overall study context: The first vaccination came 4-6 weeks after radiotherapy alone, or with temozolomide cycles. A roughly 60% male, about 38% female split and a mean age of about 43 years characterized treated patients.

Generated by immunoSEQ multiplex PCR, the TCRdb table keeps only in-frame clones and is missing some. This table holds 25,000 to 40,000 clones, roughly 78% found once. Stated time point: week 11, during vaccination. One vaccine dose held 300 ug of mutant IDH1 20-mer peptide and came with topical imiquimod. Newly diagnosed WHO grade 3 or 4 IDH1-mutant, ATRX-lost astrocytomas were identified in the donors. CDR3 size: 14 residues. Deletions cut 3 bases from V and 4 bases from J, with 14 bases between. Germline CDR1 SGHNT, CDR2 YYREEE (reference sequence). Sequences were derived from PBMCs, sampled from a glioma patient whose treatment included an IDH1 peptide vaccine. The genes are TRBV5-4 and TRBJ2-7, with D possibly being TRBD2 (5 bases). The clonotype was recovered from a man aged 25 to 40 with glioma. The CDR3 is CASSSRGSPYEQYF. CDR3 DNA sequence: TGTGCCAGCAGCTCACGCGGGTCTCCATACGAGCAGTACTTC.